This TCR beta chain emerged from a study of identical twins' blood T cells (dated by TCRdb to about 2013). Describing the broader study: Around 50 million Illumina reads were obtained across around twelve libraries, comprising six alpha-chain and six beta-chain libraries. Using next-generation sequencing, the study compared the TCR alpha and beta chain repertoires of three pairs of monozygous twins to assess how genetics influences repertoire formation.

The donors were six healthy women who made up three monozygous twin pairs. All three twin pairs had been reared together and were thought likely to have met the same infectious agents and vaccines. RNA was isolated from peripheral blood mononuclear cells and used to prepare TCR cDNA libraries. There are 15 amino acids in the CDR3, from cysteine to phenylalanine inclusive. The entry retains the CDR3 DNA only, 45 bases that are in frame from base 1. CDR1 is given as LGHDT and CDR2 as YNNKEL, both from the germline V gene (reference sequence). The junction carries 10 bases between V and J, which are trimmed by 4 bases and 0 bases respectively. Libraries were prepared through 5' RACE. Sequenced on an Illumina Genome Analyzer IIx. The RNA-based TCR cDNA libraries were made using a previously described protocol that was modified in several ways. To prevent cross-contamination, sample-specific barcodes were added to both ends of each TCR cDNA library during cDNA synthesis and amplification. For the original study's pipeline: Between about 100,000 and nearly 500,000 clonotypes were identified per individual, and about 2 to 3.6 million CDR3-containing reads were obtained per library. Reads with improper barcode index combinations were discarded, and clonesets were then built for each library with the MiTCR software. MiTCR filtered or rescued low-quality reads and corrected PCR and sequencing errors when assembling CDR3 clonotypes. Artificial out-of-frame clonotypes were mapped to in-frame sequences, with one indel allowed in the CDR3, and then removed. To measure how similar V and J gene usage was between donors, Jensen-Shannon divergence was divided by mean entropy. The public reads were run again by TCRdb, first through fastp at Q25 and then through MiXCR, and only productive beta chains were kept. CDR3 protein duplicates are merged, each entry listing the most common genes and DNA. The V and J calls were not made by the authors but by TCRdb's processing. This sample comprises fewer than 450,000 distinct CDR3 sequences, about 28% of them detected only once. The ten most abundant clones make up about 6.1% of the sample.

What the study reported, not specific to this receptor: Among the most abundant TCRbeta clonotypes, each donor shared more CDR3 sequences with her twin than with unrelated donors. V gene usage was reported to be markedly more similar within twin pairs than between unrelated donors, even among non-selected out-of-frame TCRbeta clonotypes. The number of shared CDR3 clonotypes between two donors was mainly determined by the product of their cloneset sizes, and twins did not clearly deviate from this trend. Environmental influences could not be excluded as an explanation for twin similarity, since twins were reared together. The study stated that the proposed role of the TCRalpha J segment in MHC recognition during thymic selection needs to be validated by independent studies.

Concerning this clonotype itself: Its antigen is unknown. Nothing much larger sits one base from this clone, and base qualities are not available.

The sequenced sample was PBMCs. The rearrangement joined TRBV3-1 to TRBJ2-1, with the identity of the D gene unclear. This receptor was taken from a woman aged 18 to 55 in good health. The DNA sequence is given as TGTGCCAGCAGCCCTATGACTGGCTCCTACAATGAGCAGTTCTTC. It codes for CASSPMTGSYNEQFF.